The present T cell receptor (beta chain) was sequenced within a study of blood T cell repertoires in COVID-19. J was trimmed by 8 bases and V by 4 bases; bases with no gene match: 10. The CDR3 totals 14 residues. CDR1 is MNHEY and CDR2 is SVGAGI in the germline V gene. The Seattle site enrolled patients during active infection and followed them longitudinally. Profiling relied on immunoSEQ multiplex PCR, and the TCRdb table lists in-frame clones only, not all of them. In the table there are under 200,000 clones, 82% of which are singletons. Sample: peripheral blood. This clonotype originated in an older woman with COVID-19, enrolled during active disease. The chain combines TRBV6-5 with TRBJ1-2, with TRBD1 matching over 7 bases. The CDR3 loop is CASSSRQGRGGYTF. The CDR3 bases are TGTGCCAGCAGTTCAAGACAGGGAAGAGGAGGCTACACCTTC.